This TCR beta chain was found in a study of blood T cells in healthy people across ages. Note on this clonotype: Mismatch with germline at one junction end may stem from a read error.

The CDR3 is 15 amino acids. The germline CDR1 and CDR2 sequences are SGHNT and YYREEE (reference sequence). No fewer than 5.5 micrograms of total RNA were isolated from every sample. Alongside a J-beta primer mix, a sample-barcoded 5' primer served in a second PCR lasting roughly 6 to 11 cycles. Each cDNA molecule, via a template-switch adaptor with 12 random nucleotides, was tagged. Per-sample output comprised a minimum of 3 million paired-end reads containing CDR3. MiXCR was run by TCRdb on the 5' RACE reads, yielding one entry per CDR3 protein. The sample records hundreds of thousands of distinct CDR3 sequences, 20% to 25% being singletons.

The sequenced material came from blood. The receptor was derived from a man between 65 and 85 years old in good health. The V and J genes are TRBV5-4 and TRBJ2-5; D is possibly TRBD1 (6 bases). This CDR3 reads CASSLPRGRQGTQYF. The DNA of the CDR3 is TGTGCCAGCAGCTTGCCCAGGGGAAGGCAAGGGACCCAGTACTTC.